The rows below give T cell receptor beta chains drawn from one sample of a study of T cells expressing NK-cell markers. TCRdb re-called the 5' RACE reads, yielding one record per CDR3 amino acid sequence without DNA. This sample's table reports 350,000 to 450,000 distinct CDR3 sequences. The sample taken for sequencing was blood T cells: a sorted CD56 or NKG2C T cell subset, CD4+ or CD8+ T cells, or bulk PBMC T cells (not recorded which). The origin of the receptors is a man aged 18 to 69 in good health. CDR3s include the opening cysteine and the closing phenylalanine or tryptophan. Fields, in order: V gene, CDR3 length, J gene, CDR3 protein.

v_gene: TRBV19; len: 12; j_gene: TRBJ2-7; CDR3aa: CASSRGTHEQYF
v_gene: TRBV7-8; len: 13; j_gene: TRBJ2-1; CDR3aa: CASSPRIHNEQFF
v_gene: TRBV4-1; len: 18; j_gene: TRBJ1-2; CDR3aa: CASSQDWNRAAPNYGYTF
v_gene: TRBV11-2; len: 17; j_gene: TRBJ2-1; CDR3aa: CASSPAGTPFSEVEQFF
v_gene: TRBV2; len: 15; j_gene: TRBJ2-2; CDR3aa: CASSVRTGRTGELFF
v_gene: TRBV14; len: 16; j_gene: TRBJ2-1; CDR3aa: CASSQVSGLVNNEQFF
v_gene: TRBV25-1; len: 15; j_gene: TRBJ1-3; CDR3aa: CASSEQQGSGNTIYF
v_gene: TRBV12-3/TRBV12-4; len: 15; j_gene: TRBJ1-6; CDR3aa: CASSFSGIHNSPLHF
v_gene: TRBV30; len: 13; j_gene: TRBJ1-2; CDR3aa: CAWSDRGPYGYTF
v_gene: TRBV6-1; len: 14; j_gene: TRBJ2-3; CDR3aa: CASARTGGLDTQYF
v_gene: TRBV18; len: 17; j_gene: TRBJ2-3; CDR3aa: CASSPHPPPRFTDTQYF
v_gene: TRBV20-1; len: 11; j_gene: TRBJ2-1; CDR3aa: CSARGDFEQFF
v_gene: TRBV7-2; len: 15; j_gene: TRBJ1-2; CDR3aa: CASSFGPRRGYGYTF
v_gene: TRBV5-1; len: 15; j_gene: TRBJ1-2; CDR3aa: CASSLALRGNYGYTF
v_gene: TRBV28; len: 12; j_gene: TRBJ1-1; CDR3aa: CASRVRLTEAFF
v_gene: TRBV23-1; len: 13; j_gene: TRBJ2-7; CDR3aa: CASSQTSSYEQYF
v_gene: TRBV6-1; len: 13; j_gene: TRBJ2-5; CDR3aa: CATRGSGGKDQYF
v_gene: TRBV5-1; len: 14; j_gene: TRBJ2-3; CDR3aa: CASSWDSSTDTQYF
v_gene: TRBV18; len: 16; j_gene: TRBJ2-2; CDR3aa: CASSRMTGTSTGELFF
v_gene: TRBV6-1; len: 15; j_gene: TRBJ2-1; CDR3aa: CASRATGNAYNEQFF
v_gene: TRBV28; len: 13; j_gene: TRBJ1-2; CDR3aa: CASAEGRYYGYTF
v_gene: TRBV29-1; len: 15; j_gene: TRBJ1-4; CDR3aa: CSVEERTATNEKLFF
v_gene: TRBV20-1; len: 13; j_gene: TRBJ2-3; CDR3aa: CSAYRTSTDTQYF
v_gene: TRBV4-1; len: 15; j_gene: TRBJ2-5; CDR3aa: CASSPPGRTQETQYF
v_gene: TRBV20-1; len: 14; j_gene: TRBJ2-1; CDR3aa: CSAPPAGSFNEQFF
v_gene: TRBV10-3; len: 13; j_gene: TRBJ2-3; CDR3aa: CAIHGDVTDTQYF
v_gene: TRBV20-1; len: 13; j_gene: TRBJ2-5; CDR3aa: CSGTSGLQETQYF
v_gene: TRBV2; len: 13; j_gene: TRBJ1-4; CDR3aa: CASSEWFNEKLFF
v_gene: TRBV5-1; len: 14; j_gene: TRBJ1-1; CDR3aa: CASSLQDRATEAFF
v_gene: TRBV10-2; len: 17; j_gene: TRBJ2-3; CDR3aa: CASGDRARQGVRDTQYF